This T cell receptor (beta chain) was obtained from a study of blood T cell repertoires in COVID-19. Study in general: Whether acute or convalescent, the COVID-19 samples came from the United States, Italy and Spain. Sample material is recorded as cDNA or gDNA derived from T cells, B-cell-depleted T cells, or PBMCs.

In the original workflow: Amplification from reference gene primers served as the basis for estimated nucleated cell counts. Generated by immunoSEQ multiplex PCR, the TCRdb table keeps only in-frame clones and is missing some. V and J calls and clone size are those listed in that table; D and trimming were worked out from the DNA. In the table there are about 120,000 clones, more than 70% of which are singletons. V dropped 8 bases and J dropped 3 bases, with 8 bases sitting between them. The CDR3 is 12 residues long. Germline V gene sequence: CDR1 MNHEY, CDR2 SVGAGI. V gene TRBV6-5 combines with J gene TRBJ1-5; a weak D match, TRBD1 (6 bases). This TCR was sampled from a woman over 75 with acute or convalescent COVID-19. Sequencing was done on a sample of peripheral blood. The CDR3 here is CASWDTNQPQHF. DNA for the CDR3: TGTGCCAGCTGGGACACCAATCAGCCCCAGCATTTT.